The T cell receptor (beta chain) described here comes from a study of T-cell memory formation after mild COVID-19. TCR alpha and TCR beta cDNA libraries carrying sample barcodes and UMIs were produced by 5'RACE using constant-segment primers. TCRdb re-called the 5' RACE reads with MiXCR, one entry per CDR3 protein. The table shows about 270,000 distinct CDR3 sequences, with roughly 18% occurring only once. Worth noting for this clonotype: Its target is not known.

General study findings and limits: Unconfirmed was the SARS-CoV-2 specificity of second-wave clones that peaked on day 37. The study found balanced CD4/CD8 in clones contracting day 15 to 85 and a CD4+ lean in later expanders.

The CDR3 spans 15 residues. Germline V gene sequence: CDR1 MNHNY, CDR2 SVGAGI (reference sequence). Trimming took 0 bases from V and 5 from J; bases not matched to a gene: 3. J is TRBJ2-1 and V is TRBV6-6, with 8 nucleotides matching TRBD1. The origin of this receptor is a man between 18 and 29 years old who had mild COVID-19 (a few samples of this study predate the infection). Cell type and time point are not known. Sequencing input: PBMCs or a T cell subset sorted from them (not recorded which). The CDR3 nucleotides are TGTGCCAGCAGTTACTCCCAGGGGGCTAACAATGAGCAGTTCTTC. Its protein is CASSYSQGANNEQFF.